Listed here are 21 T cell receptor beta chains from one sample, sequenced in a study of T-cell memory formation after mild COVID-19. TCRdb re-analysed the 5' RACE reads in MiXCR, keeping a single row per CDR3 protein. The repertoire consists of some 600,000 distinct CDR3 sequences, with around 15% occurring once and the leading ten covering about 8.1%. Input material: PBMCs or a T cell subset sorted from them (not recorded which). The receptor set was obtained from an adult woman who had mild COVID-19 (a few samples of this study predate the infection). Cell type and time point are not known.

This clonotype was detected a few times. This rearrangement joins TRBV5-5 to TRBJ2-2; D gene unclear. This CDR3 is 16 amino acids long. Germline V lookup: CDR1 SGHKS, CDR2 YYEKEE (reference sequence). V was shortened by 0 bases and J by 3 bases, with 12 bases between the two germline ends. The CDR3 here is CASSLVPDPDTGELFF. CDR3 bases: TGTGCCAGCAGCTTGGTTCCAGATCCAGACACCGGGGAGCTGTTTTTT. Full variable domain (remainder filled in from reference TRBV5-5 and TRBJ2-2): DAGVTQSPTHLIKTRGQQVTLRCSPISGHKSVSWYQQVLGQGPQFIFQYYEKEERGRGNFPDRFSARQFPNYSSELNVNALLLGDSALYLCASSLVPDPDTGELFFGEGSRLTVL.

This clonotype was seen only a few times. The V call is TRBV14, the J call TRBJ2-1; possibly TRBD2 for D (5 bases). This CDR3 has 12 amino acids. Per the germline V gene, CDR1 is SGHDN and CDR2 is FVKESK. Trimming removed 3 bases from V and 7 bases from J, with 7 bases in between. This CDR3 is CASSHRRNEQFF. CDR3 sequence (DNA): TGTGCCAGCAGCCATCGGAGGAATGAGCAGTTCTTC.

The rearrangement joins TRBV12-3 or TRBV12-4 to TRBJ2-1; TRBD2 agrees at 11 bases. V lost 2 bases to trimming and J lost 2 bases; unmatched junction nucleotides: 5. The CDR3 runs to 17 residues. The CDR3 DNA is TGTGCCAGCAGTTTATTTGGGACTAGCGGCGCCTACAATGAGCAGTTCTTC. It is translated as CASSLFGTSGAYNEQFF.

This clonotype was seen many times. The V call is TRBV5-1, the J call TRBJ2-7, with TRBD2 as a possible D gene (5 bases). CDR1 and CDR2 (germline): SGHRS, YFSETQ. Trimming removed 5 bases from V and 3 bases from J, with 9 bases in between. The CDR3 totals 12 residues. CDR3 protein: CASSERNYEQYF. In DNA form, the CDR3 reads TGCGCCAGCAGTGAGCGGAACTACGAGCAGTACTTC.

This chain uses TRBV5-1 with TRBJ2-3, with 7 nucleotides matching TRBD2. From germline, CDR1 is SGHRS and CDR2 YFSETQ. The CDR3 runs to 15 residues. Unmatched junction bases numbered 5, after V lost 4 bases and J lost 0 bases. The CDR3 loop is CASSSGAISTDTQYF. CDR3 nucleotides: TGCGCCAGCAGCAGCGGGGCTATTAGCACAGATACGCAGTATTTT.

The rearrangement uses TRBV7-2 and TRBJ1-1; TRBD1 matches at 7 bases. This CDR3 comprises 15 residues. The germline gives CDR1 SGHTA, CDR2 FQGNSA. J was trimmed by 5 bases and V by 5 bases; bases with no gene match: 11. CDR3 residues: CASSLDRGRLTEAFF. For the CDR3, the DNA is TGTGCCAGCAGCCTAGATAGGGGGCGTCTTACTGAAGCTTTCTTT.

The V call is TRBV7-9, the J call TRBJ1-2, with 7 positions matching TRBD1. Germline V CDR1 and CDR2: SEHNR, FQNEAQ (reference sequence). The CDR3 totals 14 residues. Losses at the gene ends were 3 bases for V and 7 bases for J; bases not matched to a gene: 8. CDR3: CASSLATGLSGYTF. The CDR3 DNA follows: TGTGCCAGCAGCTTGGCGACAGGGCTGAGTGGCTACACCTTC.

The V and J genes are TRBV5-1 and TRBJ2-7; TRBD2 matches 9 bases. Trimming at V came to 0 bases and at J to 1 base, leaving 8 bases not matched to a gene. This CDR3 is 17 amino acids long. Germline V CDR1 and CDR2: SGHRS, YFSETQ. For the CDR3, the DNA is TGCGCCAGCAGCTTGGTGGCCCCAGCGGGAGGTTCCTACGAGCAGTACTTC. The encoded protein is CASSLVAPAGGSYEQYF. Looking up the rest from reference TRBV5-1 and TRBJ2-7 gives the full variable domain: KAGVTQTPRYLIKTRGQQVTLSCSPISGHRSVSWYQQTPGQGLQFLFEYFSETQRNKGNFPGRFSGRQFSNSRSEMNVSTLELGDSALYLCASSLVAPAGGSYEQYFGPGTRLTVT.

The J gene is TRBJ2-2, the V gene TRBV24-1; a possible D gene is TRBD1 (6 bases). With 3 bases removed from V and 8 bases from J, the gap between germline ends came to 12 bases. The CDR3 is made up of 14 amino acids. From germline, CDR1 is KGHDR and CDR2 SFDVKD. CDR3 coding DNA: TGTGCCACCAGTGATGGGACAACTTGGGGGGAGCTGTTTTTT. This codes for CATSDGTTWGELFF.

This clonotype has just a few counts. The chain combines TRBV3-1 with TRBJ1-2; 9 bases match TRBD1. CDR1 and CDR2 (germline): LGHDT, YNNKEL (reference sequence). This CDR3 spans 13 amino acids. J was trimmed by 7 bases and V by 4 bases; bases with no gene match: 4. The CDR3 loop is CASSPGQGFGYTF. CDR3 bases: TGTGCCAGCAGCCCGGGACAGGGCTTTGGCTACACCTTC.

This clonotype was found many times. This chain uses TRBV5-1 with TRBJ2-2; no clear D. The CDR3 is 14 residues long. Trimming removed 4 bases from V and 3 bases from J, with 10 bases in between. CDR1 and CDR2 (germline): SGHRS, YFSETQ. The CDR3: CASSQDGDTGELFF. The CDR3, as DNA: TGCGCCAGCAGCCAAGACGGAGACACCGGGGAGCTGTTTTTT.

This clonotype was observed a few times. This chain links TRBV29-1 with TRBJ2-6; the match to TRBD2 covers 8 bases. This CDR3 comprises 15 residues. Looked up from germline, CDR1 is SQVTM and CDR2 is ANQGSEA. The junction had 1 base not matched to a gene; V was cut back by 1 base and J by 2 bases. The DNA of the CDR3 is TGCAGCGTTGAAGCGGGGGGGGCTGGGGCCAACGTCCTGACTTTC. Its protein is CSVEAGGAGANVLTF.

This clonotype was seen more than once but under ten times. The chain uses TRBV7-9 and TRBJ2-7; a weak D match, TRBD1 (5 bases). Trimming pared 3 bases from V and 3 bases from J, leaving 12 bases between. Germline CDR1 SEHNR, CDR2 FQNEAQ (reference sequence). The CDR3 extends over 14 amino acids. CDR3: CASSFGAVFYEQYF. CDR3 in DNA: TGTGCCAGCAGCTTTGGGGCAGTATTCTACGAGCAGTACTTC.

This chain links TRBV12-3 or TRBV12-4 with TRBJ2-2; 7 bases line up with TRBD1. This CDR3 is 15 amino acids long. V lost 3 bases, J lost 3 bases, and 4 bases stayed unmatched. CDR3 DNA: TGTGCCAGCAGTTTTAGACAGGGAGACACCGGGGAGCTGTTTTTT. It yields the protein CASSFRQGDTGELFF.

The J gene is TRBJ2-1, the V gene TRBV7-9, with TRBD2 matching over 9 bases. Germline-derived CDR1 and CDR2 are SEHNR and FQNEAQ (reference sequence). Trimming cost V 5 bases and J 5 bases; bases outside gene matches: 7. This CDR3 has 15 residues. The CDR3: CASSQLRGGNNEQFF. The DNA for the CDR3 is TGTGCCAGCAGCCAACTGCGGGGGGGAAACAATGAGCAGTTCTTC.

The chain uses TRBV5-6 and TRBJ2-5; no reliable D call. This CDR3 has 14 residues. Germline CDR1 SGHDT, CDR2 YYEEEE. V lost 0 bases and J 1 base, leaving 7 bases between the germline ends. The chain's CDR3 is CASSLGSAQETQYF. CDR3 DNA: TGTGCCAGCAGCTTGGGGTCCGCCCAAGAGACCCAGTACTTC.

This clonotype was counted a few times. The chain has TRBV6-6 and TRBJ2-2; D gene ambiguous. The CDR3 is 16 amino acids. From germline, CDR1 is MNHNY and CDR2 SVGAGI (reference sequence). V lost 2 bases and J 2 bases, leaving 12 bases between the germline ends. The CDR3 sequence is CASSYVRSTNTGELFF. As DNA, the CDR3 is TGTGCCAGCAGTTACGTTCGCAGTACAAACACCGGGGAGCTGTTTTTT.

This clonotype has more than one count but fewer than ten. The chain has TRBV5-1 and TRBJ2-5, with D maybe TRBD2 (5 bases). The germline V gene encodes CDR1 SGHRS and CDR2 YFSETQ. The V end was cut by 4 bases, the J end by 0 bases, with 13 bases between. There are 15 residues in the CDR3. The CDR3 sequence: CASSPSVGDQETQYF. CDR3 coding DNA: TGCGCCAGCAGCCCTTCGGTCGGGGACCAAGAGACCCAGTACTTC.

V and J are TRBV24-1 and TRBJ2-2; 7 nucleotides match TRBD2. Germline assignment: CDR1 KGHDR and CDR2 SFDVKD. The CDR3 runs 14 residues. J was trimmed by 5 bases and V by 7 bases; bases with no gene match: 6. The CDR3 here is CATRGLGPTGELFF. The CDR3 DNA sequence: TGTGCCACCAGAGGACTAGGACCAACCGGGGAGCTGTTTTTT.

The chain couples TRBV7-2 to TRBJ1-3; D not resolved. Trimming pared 3 bases from V and 7 bases from J, leaving 4 bases between. The CDR3 runs 11 residues. Germline CDR1 reads SGHTA; CDR2 reads FQGNSA. In DNA, the CDR3 is TGTGCCAGCAGCTTGTTTAACACCATATATTTT. Protein sequence: CASSLFNTIYF.

The CDR3: CASSSPQRVGNTEAFF. The CDR3 region has the DNA TGTGCCAGCAGCTCCCCCCAGAGGGTCGGGAACACTGAAGCTTTCTTT. The chain links TRBV13 to TRBJ1-1; D is undetermined. The V gene lost 4 bases and the J gene lost 1 base, with 16 bases spanning the gap. This CDR3 is 16 amino acids long. The germline gives CDR1 PRHDT, CDR2 FYEKMQ (reference sequence).